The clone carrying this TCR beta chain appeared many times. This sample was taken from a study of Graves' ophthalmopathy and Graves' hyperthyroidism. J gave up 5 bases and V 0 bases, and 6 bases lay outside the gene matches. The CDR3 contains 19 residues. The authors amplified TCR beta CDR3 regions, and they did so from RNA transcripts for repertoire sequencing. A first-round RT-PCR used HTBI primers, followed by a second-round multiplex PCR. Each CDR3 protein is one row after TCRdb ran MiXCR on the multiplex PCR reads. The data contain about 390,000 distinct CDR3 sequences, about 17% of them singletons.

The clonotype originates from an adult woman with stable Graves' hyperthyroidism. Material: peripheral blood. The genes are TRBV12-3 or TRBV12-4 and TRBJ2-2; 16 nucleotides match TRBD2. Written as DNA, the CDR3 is TGTGCCAGCAGTTTAGCGCAGGGACTAGCGGGAGGGGGAACCGGGGAGCTGTTTTTT. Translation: CASSLAQGLAGGGTGELFF.